This T cell receptor beta chain is from a study of shared clonotypes between healthy human individuals. Study findings and constraints: Blood was the sole source, and tissue repertoires probably differ.

Per the germline V gene, CDR1 is SGHTA and CDR2 is FQGNSA. The length of the CDR3 is 16 residues. V was clipped by 5 bases and J by 6 bases; unmatched bases: 5. Generated by immunoSEQ multiplex PCR, the TCRdb table keeps only in-frame clones and is missing some. Found here are roughly 1,500,000 clones, roughly 98% of them singletons; the top ten hold less than 0.55%. With regard to this clone: Its antigen is undetermined.

This clonotype originated in a man younger than 45 in good health. This chain connects TRBV7-2 to TRBJ2-1; 15 positions agree with TRBD2. Input material: naive CD4+ T cells sorted from blood. Described subset: CD45RA+ positively selected. The CDR3 DNA sequence: TGTGCCAGCAGCGCACCGGGACTAGCGGGAGGCAATGAGCAGTTCTTC. It translates to CASSAPGLAGGNEQFF.